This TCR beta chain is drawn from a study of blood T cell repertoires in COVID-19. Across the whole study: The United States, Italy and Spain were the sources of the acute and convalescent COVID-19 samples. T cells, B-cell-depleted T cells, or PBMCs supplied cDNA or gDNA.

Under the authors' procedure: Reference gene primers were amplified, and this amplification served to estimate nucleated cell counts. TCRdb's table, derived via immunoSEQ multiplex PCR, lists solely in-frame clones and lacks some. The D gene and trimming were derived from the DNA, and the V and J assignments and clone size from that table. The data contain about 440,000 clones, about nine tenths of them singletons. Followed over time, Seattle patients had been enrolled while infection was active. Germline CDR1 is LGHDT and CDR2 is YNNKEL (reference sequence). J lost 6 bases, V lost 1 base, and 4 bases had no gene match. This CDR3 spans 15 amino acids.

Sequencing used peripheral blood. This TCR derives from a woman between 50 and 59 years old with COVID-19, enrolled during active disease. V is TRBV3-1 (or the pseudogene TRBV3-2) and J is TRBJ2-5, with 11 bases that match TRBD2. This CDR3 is CASSQGSGGAKTQYF. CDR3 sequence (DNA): TGTGCCAGCAGCCAAGGTAGCGGGGGGGCGAAGACCCAGTACTTC.